This T cell receptor (beta chain) was recovered during a study of blood T cell repertoires in COVID-19. Study in general: Samples representing acute and convalescent COVID-19 were sourced from the United States, Italy and Spain.

Source study methods: Amplifying reference gene primers gave estimates of nucleated cell counts. Some clones are missing from TCRdb's copy, which holds only in-frame ones; the method was immunoSEQ multiplex PCR. V and J calls and clone size come straight from that table; D and trimming were deduced from the DNA. The data contain fewer than 90,000 clones, 84% of them singletons. The CDR3 runs to 14 residues. The V gene's germline CDR1 is SGHAT and CDR2 FQNNGV. Unmatched junction bases numbered 3, after V lost 1 base and J lost 6 bases. Source material: peripheral blood. The V and J genes are TRBV11-2 and TRBJ2-5; 9 bases are a match to TRBD1. The TCR sequence derives from a man aged 70-80 years with acute or convalescent COVID-19. The CDR3 nucleotides read TGTGCCAGCAGCTTAGTGGGACAGGGTAAGACCCAGTACTTC. Amino acid sequence: CASSLVGQGKTQYF.